Following are 11 T cell receptor beta chains from one sample sequenced in a study of T cells in Graves' hyperthyroidism and ophthalmopathy. TCR beta CDR3 region amplification was performed from RNA transcripts. Primed by the HTBI set, a first-round RT-PCR was run on the TCR CDR3. Each CDR3 protein is one row after TCRdb ran MiXCR on the multiplex PCR reads. Of about 320,000 distinct CDR3 sequences detected, roughly 15% appear once; the ten largest clones hold roughly 31%. The sequencing sample was made of blood. These receptors were collected from a man aged 25 to 40 with Graves' hyperthyroidism.

This clonotype came up many times. CDR3 amino acids: CASNREAEAFF. CDR3 DNA: TGTGCCAGCAACAGGGAAGCTGAAGCTTTCTTT. This rearrangement joins TRBV7-9 to TRBJ1-1; possible D gene TRBD1, 6 bases. Trimming shortened V by 7 bases and J by 6 bases, and 9 bases separated the two germline ends. Germline values: CDR1 SEHNR, CDR2 FQNEAQ (reference sequence). The CDR3 runs to 11 residues.

This clonotype was recorded at least ten times. This rearrangement joins TRBV12-3 or TRBV12-4 to TRBJ1-1, with D perhaps TRBD1 (6 bases). This CDR3 is built from 16 residues. V lost 10 bases, J lost 3 bases, and 24 bases lay in between. The CDR3 nucleotides are TGTGCCACCCTTGAGGGGGGATTGATTGCTGACACTGAAGCTTTCTTT. It yields the protein CATLEGGLIADTEAFF.

In its sample, this clonotype was seen once. A read error may produce the germline difference seen at one junction end. This chain uses TRBV11-2 with TRBJ2-7; D is possibly TRBD1 or TRBD2 (5 bases each). The CDR3 is made up of 13 amino acids. Germline V gene data show CDR1 as SGHAT and CDR2 as FQNNGV. The CDR3 bases are TGTGCTAGCAGCTGGGGGAACTCCTACGAGCAGTACTTC. Its translation: CASSWGNSYEQYF.

This clonotype was counted only a few times. The chain uses TRBV5-6 and TRBJ2-5; the D gene is possibly TRBD2 (6 bases). This CDR3 is 15 amino acids long. CDR1 is SGHDT, CDR2 YYEEEE, per germline. Trimming removed 3 bases at V and 5 bases at J, with 17 bases between. CDR3 coding DNA: TGTGCCAGCAGCTGGCTGGAGTCGAGCGGGGAGACCCAGTACTTC. Protein: CASSWLESSGETQYF.

Of note for this clonotype: A read error may produce the germline difference seen at one junction end. The chain employs TRBV20-1 and TRBJ1-4; D is uncertain. The CDR3 totals 14 residues. The V gene's germline CDR1 is DFQATT and CDR2 SNEGSKA (reference sequence). The CDR3, as DNA: TGCAGTGCTAGAGGATATGCAACTAGTGAAAAACTGTTTTTT. Protein product: CSARGYATSEKLFF.

This clonotype was found a few times. The rearrangement joins TRBV5-6 to TRBJ1-1; D might be TRBD1 (5 bases). The length of the CDR3 is 13 residues. Per the germline V gene, CDR1 is SGHDT and CDR2 is YYEEEE. The ends were cut back, 2 bases at V and 7 bases at J, with 12 bases in the middle. CDR3 nucleotides: TGTGCCAGCAGCTTCGCAGGGTGGAGTGAAGCTTTCTTT. Its translation is CASSFAGWSEAFF.

At least ten counts were recorded for this clonotype. The rearrangement links TRBV27 to TRBJ1-1; D is perhaps TRBD1 (6 bases). V lost 7 bases and J 9 bases, leaving 15 bases between the germline ends. The CDR3 length is 12 residues. In germline, CDR1 is MNHEY, CDR2 SMNVEV (reference sequence). Here the CDR3 DNA reads TGTGCCAGCAAATCGTGGGGGGCCCAAGCTTTCTTT. Its protein is CASKSWGAQAFF.

In its sample, this clonotype was seen many times. The chain recombines TRBV6-1 with TRBJ2-6, with a tentative D call TRBD1 (5 bases). The germline V gene encodes CDR1 MNHNS and CDR2 SASEGT. The CDR3 has 15 amino acids. Trimming cost V 5 bases and J 0 bases, with 8 bases left between them. CDR3 coding DNA: TGTGCCAGCAGTAGAGACAGCTCTGGGGCCAACGTCCTGACTTTC. Translation gives CASSRDSSGANVLTF.

This clonotype was observed at least ten times. V gene TRBV5-1 combines with J gene TRBJ1-2; 10 positions match TRBD1. CDR1 is SGHRS, CDR2 YFSETQ, per germline. There are 15 residues in the CDR3. The V and J ends lost 1 base and 6 bases, in that order; junction bases with no gene match: 6. Here the CDR3 reads CASSLWDRGSDGYTF. For the CDR3, the DNA is TGCGCCAGCAGCTTGTGGGACAGGGGATCGGATGGCTACACCTTC.

This clonotype was seen more than once but under ten times. V and J are TRBV27 and TRBJ2-1; D call uncertain. The CDR3 spans 15 residues. Trimming removed 4 bases at V and 0 bases at J, with 10 bases between. From germline, CDR1 is MNHEY and CDR2 SMNVEV (reference sequence). CDR3 nucleotides: TGTGCCAGCAGTTATGTTGCGAGCTCCTACAATGAGCAGTTCTTC. Protein sequence: CASSYVASSYNEQFF.

This clonotype was picked up many times. The J gene is TRBJ2-3, the V gene TRBV7-9, with TRBD1 identical over 11 bases. V trimming: 6 bases; J trimming: 3 bases; junction bases outside the gene matches: 8. Germline CDR1 SEHNR, CDR2 FQNEAQ (reference sequence). The length of the CDR3 is 16 residues. This chain's CDR3 is CASRPSRDRGTDTQYF. The CDR3 DNA reads TGTGCCAGCAGACCAAGCCGGGACAGGGGGACAGATACGCAGTATTTT.